Described below is a single TCR beta chain sequence and its context. The table lists this clone with a count of one. The antigen this receptor binds is unknown. Within one base of it there is no much larger clone, and no base qualities were kept. One collaborating source in Seattle enrolled patients during active infection and followed them longitudinally through the course of disease. The collaborating institutions used their own protocols to collect whole blood in K2EDTA tubes. For TCRbeta analysis, collaborators shipped samples in one of three forms: frozen whole blood, isolated PBMCs, or DNA extracted from either of those sample types. TCRbeta CDR3 regions were amplified from genomic DNA by means of the immunoSEQ Assay, a bias-controlled multiplex PCR. The paper's processing steps were these. The number of nucleated cells in each sample was estimated from the amplification of reference gene primers within the assay. To quantify the absolute abundance of each unique TCRbeta CDR3 rearrangement, sequence reads were collapsed and filtered. For each sample, productive Simpson clonality was calculated as the square root of Simpson's diversity index across productive rearrangements. TCRdb retrieved this table from immuneACCESS and kept in-frame rearrangements only. Not all clones are present; in checked studies, unresolved V genes account for under half, and no reason is known for the remainder. Clone size and V and J calls were adopted from that table, with D and trimming inferred from the DNA. The sample has over 450,000 clones on record, roughly nine tenths of them singletons. The biggest ten clones account for about 8% of the sample.

The germline ends are 13 bases apart after V is trimmed by 4 bases and J by 6 bases. The CDR3, cysteine through phenylalanine, is 13 amino acids long. CDR3 DNA is the only sequence kept; it has 39 bases, read in frame from the first base. The sample originates from a study of blood T cell repertoires in COVID-19 (dated by TCRdb to about 2020). In the study overall: The collaborator samples originated in the United States, Italy and Spain and spanned the acute and convalescent phases of COVID-19. The material from the prospective study consisted of cDNA or gDNA derived from T cells, B-cell-depleted T cells, or PBMCs. The dataset comprised deeply sampled blood TCRbeta repertoires from subjects exposed to, actively infected with, or recovered from COVID-19. The repertoires were released in a freely available public database meant as a resource for research on the immune response to SARS-CoV-2. Samples came from the ongoing ImmuneRACE study (first 160 participants) plus 1,254 subjects from 6 global collaborators. A de-identified subject ID, COVID-19 status, age in years and sex were almost always included in the sample metadata. HLA class I and class II types, where available, came from metadata supplied by the sample provider rather than from assay-based typing. General findings and caveats noted by the study authors: How much clinical and demographic metadata was included differed by source and by participant, and the metadata was provided uncurated.

Sequenced sample: peripheral blood. The V gene is TRBV5-3 and the J gene is TRBJ1-2, with TRBD1 as a weak D call on 5 bases. TRBV5-3 is filed as an ORF, its function uncertain. The sequence was obtained from a woman between 45 and 60 years old with COVID-19, enrolled during active disease. CDR3 region: CARSPGGGNGYTF. The sequenced DNA is TGTGCCAGAAGCCCCGGGGGTGGGAATGGCTACACCTTC.